This T cell receptor beta chain was sequenced during a study of blood T cell repertoires in COVID-19. Study-level information: Samples came from the United States, Italy and Spain, spanning acute and convalescent COVID-19. The cDNA or gDNA used as material had been derived from T cells, B-cell-depleted T cells, or PBMCs.

Here immunoSEQ multiplex PCR was the method, and the copy in TCRdb shows in-frame clones only, minus some. The sample contains 190,000 or so clones, approximately 82% of which appear only once. The CDR3 runs 16 residues. Trimming cost V 3 bases and J 1 base, with 14 bases left between them. Germline V gene sequence: CDR1 KGHDR, CDR2 SFDVKD. Material: peripheral blood. The clonotype originates from a man between 45 and 60 years old with active or convalescent COVID-19. The chain joins TRBV24-1 to TRBJ1-2, with D tentatively TRBD1 (5 bases). In DNA form, the CDR3 reads TGTGCCACCAGTGATACCCCCACAGGTCTTAACTATGGCTACACCTTC. Protein: CATSDTPTGLNYGYTF.